This TCR beta chain is drawn from a study of OX40 agonist ivuxolimab in advanced cancers. Whole-study findings and limits: On average, CD8+ T cells showed a greater number of expanded clones than CD4+. At doses 0.1 to 3.0 mg/kg, CD4+ and CD8+ clones expanded.

The CDR3 has 14 residues. V dropped 5 bases and J dropped 8 bases, with 15 bases sitting between them. The V gene's germline CDR1 is MNHEY and CDR2 SMNVEV (reference sequence). About this clone: Its antigen is unknown.

TCRdb keeps only in-frame clones here, not all; method: immunoSEQ multiplex PCR. Of 65,000 to 75,000 clones listed, around 84% are singletons. V usage is TRBV27 and J usage is TRBJ1-4; perhaps TRBD1 as D (6 bases). The receptor's source is an adult with an advanced solid tumor such as melanoma, head and neck, liver or kidney cancer. Sequenced material: CD4+ or CD8+ T cells sorted from blood, taken in a trial of the OX40 agonist ivuxolimab. CDR3 residues: CASSPTGYGEKLFF. CDR3 nucleotides: TGTGCCAGCAGTCCAACAGGGTACGGCGAAAAACTGTTTTTT.